The TCR beta chain under discussion was sequenced for a study of vaccination and CD4 T cells after COVID-19. Study details: At days 161 to 241 and at day 14 post-vaccination, a few convalescent patients were sampled. Regarding the study as a whole: From 21 to 38, the median of SARS-CoV-2-reactive clonotypes rose without reaching significance.

Of note for this clonotype: Its antigen is not known.

Cultured CD4+ T cells had their DNA profiled by the Oncomine TCR Beta short-read assay. From cultured CD4+ T cells, genomic DNA was extracted. TCRdb re-analysed the PCR reads in MiXCR, keeping a single row per CDR3 protein. The table has roughly 18,000 distinct CDR3 sequences, 52% seen once; the top ten hold around 20%. The time point denotes: late sampling 161 to 241 days after vaccination in three convalescent patients. Treatment noted: approximately 11-day PBMC culture with coronavirus spike peptide pools or control peptides (ViraFEST assay). Negative selection recovered the CD4+ T cells once they had spent approximately nine days in culture. This CDR3 is built from 13 residues. V lost 4 bases and J lost 3, with 7 bases in between. Germline V gene data show CDR1 as SEHNR and CDR2 as FQNEAQ (reference sequence).

The chain uses TRBV7-9 and TRBJ1-5; no reliable D call. Sequencing was performed on CD4+ T cells from blood, cultured in vitro, taken about 7 months after SARS-CoV-2 vaccination. The TCR comes from a human donor who had recovered from COVID-19. The CDR3 DNA follows: TGTGCCAGCAGCTCAGAGTTCAATCAGCCCCAGCATTTT. It translates to CASSSEFNQPQHF.